The clone carrying this T cell receptor beta chain has a single count. The sample belongs to a study of radiotherapy plus CTLA-4 blockade in lung cancer. The germline V gene encodes CDR1 SGDLS and CDR2 YYNGEE. The V end lost 3 bases, the J end lost 0 bases, and 5 bases lay between the germline ends. CDR3 length: 13 amino acids. Clones were sequenced by immunoSEQ multiplex PCR, and TCRdb holds only the in-frame ones, with some missing. Of 55,000 or so clones in the sample, just under 85% are singletons; the top ten hold 6% to 7.5%. The clonotype originates from a human donor with non-small cell lung cancer whose response to radiotherapy plus ipilimumab could not be evaluated. This chain joins TRBV9 and TRBJ2-3; the D is unclear. The sequenced sample was peripheral blood, obtained from a patient treated with radiotherapy plus ipilimumab. CDR3 loop: CASSGPSTDTQYF. As DNA, the CDR3 is TGTGCCAGCAGCGGGCCTAGCACAGATACGCAGTATTTT.